Presented here are 3 T cell receptor beta chains from one specimen sequenced in a study of lymphopenia after photon versus proton radiotherapy. Produced via immunoSEQ multiplex PCR; TCRdb's table is partial and in-frame only. The table has 40,000 to 55,000 clones, 92% seen once. This specimen was peripheral blood, taken from a patient treated with photon-based radiotherapy. The receptors derive from a woman in her thirties or forties with cholangiocarcinoma.

V is TRBV4-2 and J is TRBJ2-7; D may be TRBD2 (6 bases). This CDR3 contains 16 residues. Germline V gives CDR1 LGHNA, CDR2 YNFKEQ. Between the trimmed V and J ends, which lost 4 bases and 4 bases, there was a span of 20 bases. The CDR3, as DNA: TGTGCCAGCAGCCCTCTAACCGGGACGGAGGGTTACGAGCAGTACTTC. Translated, it gives CASSPLTGTEGYEQYF.

This clone was counted between two and nine times. V is TRBV13 and J is TRBJ1-1; possible D gene TRBD1, 5 bases. Per the germline V gene, CDR1 is PRHDT and CDR2 is FYEKMQ (reference sequence). Trimming cost V 1 base and J 7 bases, with 10 bases left between them. The CDR3 runs 13 residues. The CDR3 DNA reads TGTGCCAGCAGCTTAGTCGGGGCCGGTGAAGCTTTCTTT. Translating gives CASSLVGAGEAFF.

The rearrangement links TRBV27 to TRBJ1-5, with 7 bases aligning to TRBD1. The V segment lost 11 bases and the J segment 7 bases; nucleotides outside the gene matches: 11. Germline V CDR1 and CDR2: MNHEY, SMNVEV (reference sequence). This CDR3 is built from 13 residues. Written as DNA, the CDR3 is TGTGCCGCAGGGGGGGGAGAGTGGCAGCCCCAGCATTTT. As protein: CAAGGGEWQPQHF.